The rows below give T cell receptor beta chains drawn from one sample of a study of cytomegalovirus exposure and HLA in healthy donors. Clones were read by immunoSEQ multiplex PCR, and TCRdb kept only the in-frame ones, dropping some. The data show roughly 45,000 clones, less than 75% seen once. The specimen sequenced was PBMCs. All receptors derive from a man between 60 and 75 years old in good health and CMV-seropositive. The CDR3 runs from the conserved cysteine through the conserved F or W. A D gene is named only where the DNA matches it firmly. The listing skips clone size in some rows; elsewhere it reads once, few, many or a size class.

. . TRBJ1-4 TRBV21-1 TGTGCCAGCAGCAAACTTCTGGAGGGACTCAATGAAAAACTGTTTTTT CASSKLLEGLNEKLFF
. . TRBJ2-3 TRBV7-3 TGTGCCAGCAGCCTCGGGACTAGCACAGATACGCAGTATTTT CASSLGTSTDTQYF
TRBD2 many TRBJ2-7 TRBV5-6 TGTGCCAGCACCCTTGGGAGCGGGAGACCGGAGCAGTACTTC CASTLGSGRPEQYF
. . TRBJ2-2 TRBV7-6 TGTGCCAGCAGCAGAGAGGGTGAATTCACCGGGGAGCTGTTTTTT CASSREGEFTGELFF
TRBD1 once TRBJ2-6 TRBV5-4 TGTGCCAGCAGCTACGGGACAGGGGGGACTGGGGCCAACGTCCTGACTTTC CASSYGTGGTGANVLTF
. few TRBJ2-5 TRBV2 TGTGCCAGCAGTGAAGCTGGCGCGGGAGAGACCCAGTACTTC CASSEAGAGETQYF
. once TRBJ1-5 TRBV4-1 TGCGCCAGCAGCCAAGATCCCGTCAGGAAACACAATCAGCCCCAGCATTTT CASSQDPVRKHNQPQHF
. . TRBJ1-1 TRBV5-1 TGCGCCAGCAGCTTGGGCAGGCCAACTGAAGCTTTCTTT CASSLGRPTEAFF
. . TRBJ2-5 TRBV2 TGTGCCAGCAGTGAGGCTCAGGGCGAGGAGACCCAGTACTTC CASSEAQGEETQYF
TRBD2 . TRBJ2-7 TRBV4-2 TGTGCCAGCAGCCAAGACTCTAGCGGGCCCTACGAGCAGTACTTC CASSQDSSGPYEQYF
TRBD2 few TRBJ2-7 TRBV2 TGTGCCAGCAGTCAAAGTCTAGCGGGCCTCTACGAGCAGTACTTC CASSQSLAGLYEQYF
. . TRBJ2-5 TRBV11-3 TGTGCCAGCAGCTTATCTGTCGGAGAGACCCAGTACTTC CASSLSVGETQYF
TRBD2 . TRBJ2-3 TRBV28 TGTGCCAGCAGTTCCGCCGGGACTAGCGTCACAGATACGCAGTATTTT CASSSAGTSVTDTQYF
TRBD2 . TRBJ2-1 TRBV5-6 TGTGCCAGCAGCGAGCCTTGGGGGACTAGCGGGAGTACCTACAATGAGCAGTTCTTC CASSEPWGTSGSTYNEQFF
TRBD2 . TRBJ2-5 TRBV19 TGTGCCAGTCCACCCAGAATAGCGGGAGTGCAGTTAGGAGAGACCCAGTACTTC CASPPRIAGVQLGETQYF
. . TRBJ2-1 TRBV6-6 TGTGCCAGCAGTCGGGACAAACCGACCAATGAGCAGTTCTTC CASSRDKPTNEQFF
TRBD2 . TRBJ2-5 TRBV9 TGTGCCAGCGGACCTCGAGCGGGAGGGTGGGGGGAGACCCAGTACTTC CASGPRAGGWGETQYF
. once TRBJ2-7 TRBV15 TGTGCCACCAGCAGAGACCACTCCGGGAGATACGAGCAGTACTTC CATSRDHSGRYEQYF
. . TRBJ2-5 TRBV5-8 TGTGCCAGCAGCGTTGCAGGGTACCAAGAGACCCAGTACTTC CASSVAGYQETQYF
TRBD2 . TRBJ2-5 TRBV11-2 TGTGCCAGCAGCCCCCCGGGACTAGCGTCGCGAGAGACCCAGTACTTC CASSPPGLASRETQYF
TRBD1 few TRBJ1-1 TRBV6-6 TGTGCCAGCAGTAACAGGGGAATGAGGAACACTGAAGCTTTCTTT CASSNRGMRNTEAFF
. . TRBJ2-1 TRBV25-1 TGTGCCAGCAGTGAACAGAAAAACCGGACTAACAATGAGCAGTTCTTC CASSEQKNRTNNEQFF
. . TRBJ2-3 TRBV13 TGTGCCAGCAGCTTACGGGCAGGGAGCACAGATACGCAGTATTTT CASSLRAGSTDTQYF
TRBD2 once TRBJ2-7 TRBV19 TGTGCCAGTAGTGCACAATCAGCGGGAGGGCCCCACGAGCAGTACTTC CASSAQSAGGPHEQYF
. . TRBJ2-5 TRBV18 TGTGCCAGCTCACCGGAGGGTTTAGAGACCCAGTACTTC CASSPEGLETQYF
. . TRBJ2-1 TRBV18 TGTGCCAACTCACTGGGCGCACAGAATGAGCAGTTCTTC CANSLGAQNEQFF
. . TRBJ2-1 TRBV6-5 TGTGCCAGCAGTTACTCGAGAGTGTCAGCGGAGAAAGAGCAGTTCTTC CASSYSRVSAEKEQFF
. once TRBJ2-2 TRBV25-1 TGTGCCAGCAGCTCGGAGGCGGCTCGGCCGGGGGAGCTGTTTTTT CASSSEAARPGELFF
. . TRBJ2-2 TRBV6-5 TGTGCCAGCAGTTACCTTGGGGCCTACACCGGGGAGCTGTTTTTT CASSYLGAYTGELFF
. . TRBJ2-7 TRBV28 TGTGCCAGCAGTTTATCCGGGGGCTACGAGCAGTACTTC CASSLSGGYEQYF
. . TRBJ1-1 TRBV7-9 TGTGCCAGCAGCTTAGCCCAGGGTACTGAAGCTTTCTTT CASSLAQGTEAFF
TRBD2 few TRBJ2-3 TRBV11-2 TGTGCCAGCAGCCCCGAGAGGGTAGCGGGAGGCTCAGATACGCAGTATTTT CASSPERVAGGSDTQYF
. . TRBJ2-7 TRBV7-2 TGTGCCAGCAGCTTAGCTTGGCACGAGCAGTACTTC CASSLAWHEQYF
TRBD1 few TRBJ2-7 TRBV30 TGTGCCTGGACCCCGACAGGGGACTTTTACGAGCAGTACTTC CAWTPTGDFYEQYF
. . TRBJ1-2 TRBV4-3 TGCGCCAGCAGCCAAGATCCAGGGATGAACTATGGCTACACCTTC CASSQDPGMNYGYTF
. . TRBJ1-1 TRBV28 TGTGCCAGCAGTCCGTCCGGTTGGAGGCAAGCTTTCTTT CASSPSGWRQAFF
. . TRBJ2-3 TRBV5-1 TGCGCCAGCAGCTCCTCTTTAGGACAATTGGCTGTCACAGATACGCAGTATTTT CASSSSLGQLAVTDTQYF
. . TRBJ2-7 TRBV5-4 TGTGCCAGCAGCTTGAGCAACGAGCAGTACTTC CASSLSNEQYF
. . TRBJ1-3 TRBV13 TGTGCCAGCAGCTTAAGTGTGACACTCTCTGGAAACACCATATATTTT CASSLSVTLSGNTIYF
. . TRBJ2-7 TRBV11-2 TGTGCCAGCAGCTTAAACGTAGGGGTCTCCTACGAGCAGTACTTC CASSLNVGVSYEQYF
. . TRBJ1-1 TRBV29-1 TGCAGCGTTGGGTGGGCCAATTCTGAAGCTTTCTTT CSVGWANSEAFF
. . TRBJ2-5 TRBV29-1 TGCAGCGTTAATCCCGGGGAGACCCAGTACTTC CSVNPGETQYF
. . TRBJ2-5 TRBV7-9 TGTGCCAGCAGCCCCCTCCCACCGGGGGAGACCCAGTACTTC CASSPLPPGETQYF
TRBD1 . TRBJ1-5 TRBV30 TGTGCCTCGGGACAGGGTAGCAATCAGCCCCAGCATTTT CASGQGSNQPQHF
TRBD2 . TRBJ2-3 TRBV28 TGTGCCAGCAGCTCTCGGGTAGCGGGAAACACGGATACGCAGTATTTT CASSSRVAGNTDTQYF
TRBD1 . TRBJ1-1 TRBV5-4 TGTGCCAGCAGCTTAGGACAGGGAGGGAACACTGAAGCTTTCTTT CASSLGQGGNTEAFF
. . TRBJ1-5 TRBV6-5 TGTGCCAGCAGTAAAGGGGTTACCAATCAGCCCCAGCATTTT CASSKGVTNQPQHF